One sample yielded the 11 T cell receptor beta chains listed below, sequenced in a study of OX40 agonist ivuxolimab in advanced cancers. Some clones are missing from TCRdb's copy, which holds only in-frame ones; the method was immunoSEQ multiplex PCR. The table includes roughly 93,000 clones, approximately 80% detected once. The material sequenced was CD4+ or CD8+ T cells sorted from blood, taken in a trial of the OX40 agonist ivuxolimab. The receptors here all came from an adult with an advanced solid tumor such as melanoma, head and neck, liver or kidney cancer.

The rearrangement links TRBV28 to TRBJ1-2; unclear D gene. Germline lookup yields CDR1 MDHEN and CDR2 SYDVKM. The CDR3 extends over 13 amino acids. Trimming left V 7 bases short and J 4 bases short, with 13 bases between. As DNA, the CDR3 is TGTGCCAGCACCCCCCTCCGACCCTATGGCTACACCTTC. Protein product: CASTPLRPYGYTF.

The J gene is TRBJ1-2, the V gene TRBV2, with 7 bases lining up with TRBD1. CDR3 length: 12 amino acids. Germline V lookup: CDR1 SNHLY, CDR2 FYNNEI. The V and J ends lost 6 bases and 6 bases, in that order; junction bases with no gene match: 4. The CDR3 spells CASRATGDGYTF. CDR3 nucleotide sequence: TGTGCCAGCAGGGCCACAGGGGATGGCTACACCTTC.

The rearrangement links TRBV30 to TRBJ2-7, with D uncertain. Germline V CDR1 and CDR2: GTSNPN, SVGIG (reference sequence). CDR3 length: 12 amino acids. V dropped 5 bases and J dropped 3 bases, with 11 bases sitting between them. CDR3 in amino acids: CAWGLLDYEQYF. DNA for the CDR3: TGTGCCTGGGGATTATTGGACTACGAGCAGTACTTC.

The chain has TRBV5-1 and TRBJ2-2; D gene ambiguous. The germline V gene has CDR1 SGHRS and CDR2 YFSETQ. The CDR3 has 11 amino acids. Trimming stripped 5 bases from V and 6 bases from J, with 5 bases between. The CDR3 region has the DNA TGCGCCAGCAGAAGGGCCGGGGAGCTGTTTTTT. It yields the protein CASRRAGELFF.

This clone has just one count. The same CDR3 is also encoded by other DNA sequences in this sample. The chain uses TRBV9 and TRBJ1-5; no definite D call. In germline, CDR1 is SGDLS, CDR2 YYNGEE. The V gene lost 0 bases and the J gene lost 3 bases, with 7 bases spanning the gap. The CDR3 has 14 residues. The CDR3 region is CASSVGGSNQPQHF. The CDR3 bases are TGTGCCAGCAGCGTAGGTGGGTCCAATCAGCCCCAGCATTTT.

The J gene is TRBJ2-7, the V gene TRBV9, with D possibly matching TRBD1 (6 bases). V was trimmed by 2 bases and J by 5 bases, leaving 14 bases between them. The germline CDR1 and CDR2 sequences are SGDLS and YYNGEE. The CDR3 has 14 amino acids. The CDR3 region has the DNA TGTGCCAGCAGCGTCCCGGATAGGGGGAACGAGCAGTACTTC. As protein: CASSVPDRGNEQYF.

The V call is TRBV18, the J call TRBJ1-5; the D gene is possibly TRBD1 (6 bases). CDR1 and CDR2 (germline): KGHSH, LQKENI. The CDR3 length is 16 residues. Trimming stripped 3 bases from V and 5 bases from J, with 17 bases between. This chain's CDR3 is CASSPYSGTQDQPQHF. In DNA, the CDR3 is TGTGCCAGCTCACCCTACTCCGGGACACAAGATCAGCCCCAGCATTTT.

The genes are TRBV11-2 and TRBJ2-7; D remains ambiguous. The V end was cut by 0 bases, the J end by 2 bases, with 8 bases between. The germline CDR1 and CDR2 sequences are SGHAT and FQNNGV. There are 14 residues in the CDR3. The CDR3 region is CASSLDGFPYEQYF. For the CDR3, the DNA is TGTGCCAGCAGCTTAGACGGGTTCCCCTACGAGCAGTACTTC.

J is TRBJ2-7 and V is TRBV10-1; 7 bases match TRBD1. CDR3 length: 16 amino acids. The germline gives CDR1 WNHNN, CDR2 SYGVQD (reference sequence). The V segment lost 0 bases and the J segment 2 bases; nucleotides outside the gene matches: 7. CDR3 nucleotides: TGCGCCAGCAGTGAGTCCCTAGGGACAGTAGCCTACGAGCAGTACTTC. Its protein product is CASSESLGTVAYEQYF.

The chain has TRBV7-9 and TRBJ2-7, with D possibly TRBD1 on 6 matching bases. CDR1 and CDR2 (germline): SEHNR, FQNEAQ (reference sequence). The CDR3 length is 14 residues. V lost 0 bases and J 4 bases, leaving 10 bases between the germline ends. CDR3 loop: CASSLAGTQYEQYF. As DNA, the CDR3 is TGTGCCAGCAGCTTAGCCGGGACACAGTACGAGCAGTACTTC.

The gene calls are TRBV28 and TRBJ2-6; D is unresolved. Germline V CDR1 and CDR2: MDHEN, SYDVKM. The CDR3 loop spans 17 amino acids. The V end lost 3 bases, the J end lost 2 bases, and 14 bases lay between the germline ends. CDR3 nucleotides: TGTGCCAGCAGTTTCCCCCCAGTTCGAGCTGGGGCCAACGTCCTGACTTTC. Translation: CASSFPPVRAGANVLTF.